This is a list of T cell receptor beta chains from one sample in a study of cytomegalovirus exposure and HLA in healthy donors. Some clones are missing from TCRdb's copy, which holds only in-frame ones; the method was immunoSEQ multiplex PCR. The repertoire holds 150,000 to 200,000 clones, with 79% as singletons. The sequenced material came from PBMCs. These TCRs come from a male donor in good health and CMV-seropositive. CDR3s include the opening cysteine and the closing phenylalanine or tryptophan. The D gene is left open where the match is weak. Some rows have no size entry. The others give once, few or many, or a class for an expanded clone.

>-|TRBV11-3|once|TRBJ2-1
CASSLNQVNNEQFF
TGTGCCAGCAGCTTAAATCAGGTAAACAATGAGCAGTTCTTC
>TRBD2|TRBV6-6|-|TRBJ2-3
CASSYSAGAADTQYF
TGTGCCAGCAGTTACTCAGCGGGAGCGGCAGATACGCAGTATTTT
>TRBD2|TRBV6-7|once|TRBJ2-7
CASSYKREAYEQYF
TGTGCCAGCAGTTACAAGCGGGAGGCGTACGAGCAGTACTTC
>TRBD1|TRBV6-6|-|TRBJ1-4
CASSRDSEKLFF
TGTGCCAGCAGTAGGGACAGCGAAAAACTGTTTTTT
>-|TRBV7-2|-|TRBJ2-5
CASSLGKAGETQYF
TGTGCCAGCAGCTTAGGGAAGGCGGGAGAGACCCAGTACTTC
>TRBD2|TRBV7-3|few|TRBJ2-3
CASRAGVGDTQYF
TGTGCCAGCCGAGCGGGGGTGGGAGATACGCAGTATTTT
>-|TRBV2|few|TRBJ2-7
CASNRDSYEQYF
TGTGCCAGTAACAGGGATTCCTACGAGCAGTACTTC
>TRBD1|TRBV6-4|few|TRBJ1-2
CASRRTGGPIDYGYTF
TGTGCCAGCAGAAGGACAGGGGGCCCGATCGACTATGGCTACACCTTC
>TRBD1|TRBV7-6|-|TRBJ2-7
CASSSPRDRVRPYEQYF
TGTGCCAGCAGCTCCCCCCGAGACAGGGTTAGACCCTACGAGCAGTACTTC
>TRBD1|TRBV19|-|TRBJ1-1
CASRDRTGGIMNTEAFF
TGTGCCAGTAGGGACCGGACAGGGGGGATAATGAACACTGAAGCTTTCTTT
>-|TRBV5-4|-|TRBJ1-1
CASSSPGRAGEAFF
TGTGCCAGCAGCTCCCCCGGGAGAGCGGGTGAAGCTTTCTTT
>-|TRBV6-5|-|TRBJ1-3
CASSYSIGKSGNTIYF
TGTGCCAGCAGTTACTCGATCGGGAAATCTGGAAACACCATATATTTT
>-|TRBV4-1|-|TRBJ2-1
CASSQDPGQINEQFF
TGCGCCAGCAGCCAAGATCCCGGACAGATCAATGAGCAGTTCTTC
>-|TRBV30|-|TRBJ1-2
CAWSEEYGYTF
TGTGCCTGGAGTGAAGAGTATGGCTACACCTTC
>TRBD1|TRBV11-1|-|TRBJ2-7
CASSTGVGQYF
TGTGCCAGCAGCACAGGGGTGGGGCAGTACTTC
>-|TRBV6-6|few|TRBJ1-1
CASVTGNTEAFF
TGTGCCAGCGTAACAGGGAACACTGAAGCTTTCTTT
>TRBD1|TRBV29-1|-|TRBJ1-2
CSVDGTGKSYGYTF
TGCAGCGTTGACGGGACAGGGAAGTCCTATGGCTACACCTTC
>TRBD2|TRBV7-3|-|TRBJ2-1
CASSAVAGTYNEQFF
TGTGCCAGCAGCGCCGTAGCGGGGACCTACAATGAGCAGTTCTTC
>-|TRBV25-1|-|TRBJ1-1
CASSEYGSVANTEAFF
TGTGCCAGCAGTGAATATGGCAGCGTAGCGAACACTGAAGCTTTCTTT
>TRBD2|TRBV19|-|TRBJ2-1
CASSPTSGTSYNEQFF
TGTGCCAGTAGTCCGACTAGCGGGACGTCCTACAATGAGCAGTTCTTC
>-|TRBV7-8|-|TRBJ2-3
CASSLYSSGRDTQYF
TGTGCCAGCAGCTTATACTCGTCGGGGAGAGATACGCAGTATTTT
>-|TRBV5-4|-|TRBJ1-1
CASSLARSGTEAFF
TGTGCCAGCAGCTTGGCACGGTCTGGCACTGAAGCTTTCTTT
>TRBD1|TRBV9|-|TRBJ1-1
CASDRGANTEAFF
TGTGCCAGCGACAGGGGGGCAAACACTGAAGCTTTCTTT
>TRBD2|TRBV19|-|TRBJ2-1
CASSFSGSLISYNEQFF
TGTGCCAGTAGTTTTAGCGGGAGCCTCATTTCCTACAATGAGCAGTTCTTC
>TRBD1|TRBV6-5|few|TRBJ2-7
CASSRDSSSYEQYF
TGTGCCAGCAGCCGGGACAGTAGCTCCTACGAGCAGTACTTC
>-|TRBV4-3|-|TRBJ2-4
CASSRDWLAKNIQYF
TGCGCCAGCAGTCGGGACTGGCTAGCCAAAAACATTCAGTACTTC
>-|TRBV6-5|-|TRBJ2-5
CASSYSVSGSETQYF
TGTGCCAGCAGTTACTCAGTATCGGGAAGTGAGACCCAGTACTTC
>TRBD2|TRBV28|-|TRBJ2-3
CASSSGLAGVGTDTQYF
TGTGCCAGCAGCTCCGGACTAGCGGGAGTGGGGACAGATACGCAGTATTTT
>TRBD2|TRBV18|-|TRBJ2-3
CASSQGGVSSGRPDTQYF
TGTGCCAGCTCACAGGGGGGAGTGTCGAGCGGGAGACCAGATACGCAGTATTTT
>TRBD1|TRBV7-9|-|TRBJ2-4
CSSSPRQGDEGNIQYF
TGTTCCAGCAGCCCGCGACAGGGCGACGAGGGAAACATTCAGTACTTC
>-|TRBV9|-|TRBJ2-5
CASSVVANQETQYF
TGTGCCAGCAGCGTAGTGGCAAACCAAGAGACCCAGTACTTC
>-|TRBV28|-|TRBJ2-3
CASSTPLAGDTQYF
TGTGCCAGCAGTACTCCCCTAGCTGGGGATACGCAGTATTTT
>-|TRBV6-6|-|TRBJ1-5
CASGGVSGNQPQHF
TGTGCCAGCGGGGGGGTTTCCGGCAATCAGCCCCAGCATTTT
>TRBD1|TRBV7-9|-|TRBJ1-6
CASTPPGQPSPLHF
TGTGCCAGCACCCCCCCGGGACAGCCCTCACCCCTCCACTTT
>TRBD2|TRBV7-2|-|TRBJ2-7
CASADLQRGPYEQYF
TGTGCCAGCGCCGATCTCCAGCGGGGGCCCTACGAGCAGTACTTC
>-|TRBV7-3|-|TRBJ1-6
CASSRNPQGSRSPLHF
TGTGCCAGCAGCCGAAACCCACAGGGCTCTAGGTCACCCCTCCACTTT
>TRBD1|TRBV11-1|-|TRBJ2-3
CASPTGTGDTDTQYF
TGTGCCAGCCCGACAGGGACAGGGGATACAGATACGCAGTATTTT
>-|TRBV10-3|-|TRBJ2-3
CAGAEGGGRDTQYF
TGTGCCGGAGCCGAGGGGGGGGGCCGAGATACGCAGTATTTT
>TRBD2|TRBV5-1|-|TRBJ2-5
CASSLSSGGAGETQYF
TGCGCCAGCAGCTTGAGTAGCGGGGGGGCCGGCGAGACCCAGTACTTC
>TRBD2|TRBV6-4|-|TRBJ2-7
CASSVVAGMGYEQYF
TGTGCCAGCAGTGTCGTAGCGGGCATGGGATACGAGCAGTACTTC
>-|TRBV5-4|-|TRBJ1-6
CASSLTGYNSPLHF
TGTGCCAGCAGCTTGACGGGCTATAATTCACCCCTCCACTTT
>TRBD2|TRBV5-4|-|TRBJ2-1
CASSATSGGYNEQFF
TGTGCCAGCAGCGCGACTAGCGGGGGGTACAATGAGCAGTTCTTC
>-|TRBV6-5|-|TRBJ2-1
CASSYPLEGLFF
TGTGCCAGCAGTTACCCACTAGAAGGGCTGTTCTTC
>TRBD2|TRBV27|-|TRBJ2-7
CASCTLLRENPYEQYF
TGTGCCAGCTGTACTCTTTTGCGGGAGAATCCCTACGAGCAGTACTTC
>-|TRBV9|-|TRBJ2-4
CASSVEGLAKNIQYF
TGTGCCAGCAGCGTAGAGGGACTAGCCAAAAACATTCAGTACTTC
>-|TRBV20-1|-|TRBJ2-4
CSAFAGEIQYF
TGCAGTGCCTTTGCCGGGGAAATTCAGTACTTC
>TRBD2|TRBV5-1|-|TRBJ2-3
CASSLGELAGADTQYF
TGCGCCAGCAGCTTGGGAGAACTAGCGGGGGCAGATACGCAGTATTTT
>-|TRBV7-2|few|TRBJ2-2
CASSFGAGPTGELFF
TGTGCCAGCAGCTTTGGGGCGGGACCCACCGGGGAGCTGTTTTTT
>-|TRBV28|once|TRBJ2-7
CASSYRGLVAGVGDEQYF
TGTGCCAGCAGTTACAGGGGGTTGGTAGCGGGAGTTGGCGACGAGCAGTACTTC
>TRBD2|TRBV4-2|-|TRBJ2-3
CASSQGLAGVVDTQYF
TGTGCCAGCAGCCAGGGACTAGCGGGGGTTGTAGATACGCAGTATTTT
>-|TRBV4-3|-|TRBJ2-7
CASSHLQGRPSEQYF
TGCGCCAGCAGCCACCTACAGGGCCGGCCCTCCGAGCAGTACTTC
>TRBD1|TRBV7-2|-|TRBJ2-7
CASRSGGHEQYF
TGTGCCAGCAGGTCAGGGGGCCACGAGCAGTACTTC